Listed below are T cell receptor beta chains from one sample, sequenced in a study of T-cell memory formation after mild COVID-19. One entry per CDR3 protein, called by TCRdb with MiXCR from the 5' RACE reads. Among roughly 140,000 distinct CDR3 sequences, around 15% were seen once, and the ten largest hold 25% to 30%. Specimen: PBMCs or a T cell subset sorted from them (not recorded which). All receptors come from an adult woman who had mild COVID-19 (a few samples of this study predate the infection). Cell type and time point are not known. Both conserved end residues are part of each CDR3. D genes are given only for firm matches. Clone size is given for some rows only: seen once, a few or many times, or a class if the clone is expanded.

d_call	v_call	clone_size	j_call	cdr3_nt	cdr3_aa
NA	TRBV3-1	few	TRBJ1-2	TGTGCCAGCAGCCCCAGTTGGGATAACTATGGCTACACCTTC	CASSPSWDNYGYTF
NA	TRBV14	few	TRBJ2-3	TGTGCCAGCAGTCCTTTGTCGGGGGCGTTGGAGGGCACAGATACGCAGTATTTT	CASSPLSGALEGTDTQYF
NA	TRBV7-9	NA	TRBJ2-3	TGTGCCAGCAGCTTAGCGAACGACGGCACAGATACGCAGTATTTT	CASSLANDGTDTQYF
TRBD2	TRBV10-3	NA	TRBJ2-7	TGTGCCATCAGTGTGACCGTTAGCGGGAGCAGCCCCTACGAGCAGTACTTC	CAISVTVSGSSPYEQYF
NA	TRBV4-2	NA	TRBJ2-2	TGTGCCAGCAGCCAAGAAGCCTGGCGGTTCACCGGGGAGATGTTTTTT	CASSQEAWRFTGEMFF
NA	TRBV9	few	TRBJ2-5	TGTGCCAGCAGAGCCCAAGGAGAGGATGAGACCCAGTACTTC	CASRAQGEDETQYF
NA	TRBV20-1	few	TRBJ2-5	TGCAGTGCTAGAGATCTTGAGGGACCTCAAGAGACCCAGTACTTC	CSARDLEGPQETQYF
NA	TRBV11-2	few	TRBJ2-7	TGTGCCAGCAGCTTAGATCACTGGGGACCCGAAGGCTACGAGCAGTACTTC	CASSLDHWGPEGYEQYF
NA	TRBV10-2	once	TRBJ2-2	TGCGCCAGCAGTGAGTCAACGGTGAACACCGGGGAGCTGTTTTTT	CASSESTVNTGELFF
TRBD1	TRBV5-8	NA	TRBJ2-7	TGTGCCAGCAGCCCAACGGACAGGGACTACGAGCAGTACTTC	CASSPTDRDYEQYF
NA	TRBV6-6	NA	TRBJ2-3	TGTGCCAGCAGTTATGGGGGCGCAGATACGCAGTATTTT	CASSYGGADTQYF
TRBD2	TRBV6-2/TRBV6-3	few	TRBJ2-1	TGTGCCAGCAGTTATCGGTCTAGCGGGAGTAGTATCTCCTACAATGAGCAGTTCTTC	CASSYRSSGSSISYNEQFF
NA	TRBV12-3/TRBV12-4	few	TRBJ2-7	TGTGCCAGCAGTTCCACCGGGGTCGAGCAGTACTTC	CASSSTGVEQYF
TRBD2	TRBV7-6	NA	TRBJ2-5	TGTGCCAGCAGATGGGATTCGGGGGGGCAAGAGACCCAGTACTTC	CASRWDSGGQETQYF
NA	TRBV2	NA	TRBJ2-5	TGTGCCAGAGAGACAAAACAAGAGACCCAGTACTTC	CARETKQETQYF
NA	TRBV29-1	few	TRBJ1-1	TGCAGCGCTAGGGAGACTGAAGCTTTCTTT	CSARETEAFF
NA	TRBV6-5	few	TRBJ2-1	TGTGCCAGCAGCCCCGGAGACCGCTACAATGAGCAGTTCTTC	CASSPGDRYNEQFF
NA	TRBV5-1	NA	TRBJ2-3	TGCGCCAGCAGGGCGGACTTAAGCACAGATACGCAGTATTTT	CASRADLSTDTQYF
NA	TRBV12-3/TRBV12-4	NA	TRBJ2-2	TGTGCCAGCAGTTTATTGAGGGCCCACCCCGCCGGGGAGCTGTTTTTT	CASSLLRAHPAGELFF
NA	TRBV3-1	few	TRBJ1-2	TGTGCCAACCGACGGCCTAACTATGGCTACACCTTC	CANRRPNYGYTF
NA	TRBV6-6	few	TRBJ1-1	TGTGCCAGCAGTTACTCGAGGGATAGGGACCACACTGAAGCTTTCTTT	CASSYSRDRDHTEAFF
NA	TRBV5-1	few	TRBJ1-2	TGCGCCAGCAGCTTGGAACAGGTGGCCTATGGCTACACCTTC	CASSLEQVAYGYTF
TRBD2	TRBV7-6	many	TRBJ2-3	TGTGCCAGCAGCTTAAGCGGGGGCACAGATACGCAGTATTTT	CASSLSGGTDTQYF
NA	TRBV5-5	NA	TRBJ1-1	TGTGCCAGCAGCTTGGGGCGGGCGGACACTGAAGCTTTCTTT	CASSLGRADTEAFF
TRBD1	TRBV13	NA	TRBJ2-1	TGTGCCAGCAGCACCCGGACAGGGAGCTCCTACAATGAGCAGTTCTTC	CASSTRTGSSYNEQFF
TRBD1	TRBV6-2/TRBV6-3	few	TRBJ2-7	TGTGCCAGCAGATACCAACAGGGGGGTTCCTACGAGCAGTACTTC	CASRYQQGGSYEQYF
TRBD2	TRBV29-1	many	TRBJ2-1	TGCAGCGTTACCCCTAGCGGGAGGGCCGGAAATGAGCAGTTCTTC	CSVTPSGRAGNEQFF
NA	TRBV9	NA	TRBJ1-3	TGTGCCAGCAGCGTAGTAGGGGCTGGAAACACCATATATTTT	CASSVVGAGNTIYF
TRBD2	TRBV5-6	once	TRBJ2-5	TGTGCCAGCAGCTACCGAGCGGGAGAGTCTCAAGAGACCCAGTACTTC	CASSYRAGESQETQYF
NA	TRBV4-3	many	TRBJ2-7	TGCGCCAGCAGCCAAGTTAAGGGGATGGGAACCTACGAGCAGTACTTC	CASSQVKGMGTYEQYF
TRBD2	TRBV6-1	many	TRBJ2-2	TGTGCCAGCAGTAGACTAGCGGGCCAGAACACCGGGGAGCTGTTTTTT	CASSRLAGQNTGELFF
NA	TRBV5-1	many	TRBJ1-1	TGCGCCAGCAGACGGGACGGGACTGAAGCTTTCTTT	CASRRDGTEAFF
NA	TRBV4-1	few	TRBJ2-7	TGCGCCAGCAGCCCCCGGCGGTACCTCGACGAGCAGTACTTC	CASSPRRYLDEQYF
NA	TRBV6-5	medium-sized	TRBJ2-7	TGTGCCAGCAGTCCCCTAGGAGGCCCCTACGAGCAGTACTTC	CASSPLGGPYEQYF
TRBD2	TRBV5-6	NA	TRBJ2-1	TGTGCCAGCAGCCTTAGCGGGGGGGATGAGCAGTTCTTC	CASSLSGGDEQFF
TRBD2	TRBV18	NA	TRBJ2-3	TGTGCCAGCTCACCAAGCGGGACCCGCCCAGATACGCAGTATTTT	CASSPSGTRPDTQYF
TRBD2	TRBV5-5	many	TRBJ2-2	TGTGCCAGCATACGCGGGGGGAACACCGGGGAGCTGTTTTTT	CASIRGGNTGELFF
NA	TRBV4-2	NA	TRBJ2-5	TGTGCCAGCAGCCAAGAAGCTAGCGATCAAGAGACCCAGTACTTC	CASSQEASDQETQYF
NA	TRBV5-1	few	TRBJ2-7	TGCGCCAGCAGCTTGGACACTGGGTTTGTCGAGCAGTACTTC	CASSLDTGFVEQYF
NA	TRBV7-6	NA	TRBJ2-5	TGTGCCAGCAGCTTAGAGCTACTAAGGCAGACCCAGTACTTC	CASSLELLRQTQYF
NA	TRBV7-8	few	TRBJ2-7	TGTGCCAGCAGCCCAGGGGTGTTCTACGAGCAGTACTTC	CASSPGVFYEQYF
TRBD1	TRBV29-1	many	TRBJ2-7	TGCAGCGTCCTCGGACAGGAATCCTCCTACGAGCAGTACTTC	CSVLGQESSYEQYF
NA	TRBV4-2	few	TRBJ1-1	TGTGCCAGCAGCCAAGTTTTGGCAGAAAACACTGAAGCTTTCTTT	CASSQVLAENTEAFF